The 9 T cell receptor beta chains below come from one sample, sequenced in a study of post-analysis software for immune sequencing data. Notes on the study in general: Patients showed TRBV5-6, TRBV5-1 and TRBV20-1 among a handful of TRBV segments more frequent than in controls.

Antigens of these TCRs are unknown. Tagging with unique molecular identifiers was a feature of the TCR beta cDNA libraries. TCRdb re-derived calls from the PCR reads in MiXCR, one entry per CDR3 protein. This table has 750,000 to 950,000 distinct CDR3 sequences, 35% to 55% appearing once. Material: blood. All receptors derive from a girl aged 10 to 17 with multiple sclerosis.

This chain links TRBV2 with TRBJ2-5; D is possibly TRBD1 (6 bases). In germline, CDR1 is SNHLY, CDR2 FYNNEI. The length of the CDR3 is 13 residues. Trimming cost V 7 bases and J 5 bases, with 14 bases left between them. The CDR3 nucleotides are TGTGCCAGCAATCTATGGGGGCAGGAGACCCAGTACTTC. Translated: CASNLWGQETQYF.

This clonotype was counted a few times. The rearrangement links TRBV6-2 or TRBV6-3 to TRBJ2-3, with TRBD2 matching over 9 bases. Germline loops: CDR1 MNHEY, CDR2 SVGEGT. J gave up 6 bases and V 6 bases, and 7 bases lay outside the gene matches. The CDR3 consists of 14 residues. CDR3 loop: CASRPGLAWDTQYF. The CDR3 DNA sequence: TGTGCCAGCAGACCCGGACTAGCGTGGGATACGCAGTATTTT.

This clonotype was observed a handful of times. The genes are TRBV2 and TRBJ2-5, with 10 bases lining up with TRBD2. The CDR3 runs to 16 residues. V gave up 0 bases and J gave up 5 bases; unmatched junction bases: 6. CDR1 and CDR2 (germline): SNHLY, FYNNEI. CDR3 sequence (DNA): TGTGCCAGCAGTGAAGCGACTAGCGGGTGGGGGGAGACCCAGTACTTC. Its protein product is CASSEATSGWGETQYF. The variable domain in full, completed from reference TRBV2 and TRBJ2-5, reads EPEVTQTPSHQVTQMGQEVILRCVPISNHLYFYWYRQILGQKVEFLVSFYNNEISEKSEIFDDQFSVERPDGSNFTLKIRSTKLEDSAMYFCASSEATSGWGETQYFGPGTRLLVL.

The chain carries TRBV4-3 and TRBJ2-1; 10 bases map to TRBD1. The CDR3 runs 16 residues. V lost 5 bases, J lost 7 bases, and 11 bases stayed unmatched. Germline V gene data show CDR1 as LGHNA and CDR2 as YSLEER. Here the CDR3 DNA reads TGCGCCAGCAGCACACACCGGGACAGGGGATCGAATGAGCAGTTCTTC. Residues: CASSTHRDRGSNEQFF.

The chain combines TRBV5-1 with TRBJ2-6, with D tentatively TRBD1 (6 bases). Germline CDR1 SGHRS, CDR2 YFSETQ. The germline V and J ends were trimmed by 1 base and 0 bases, with 14 bases remaining between them. The length of the CDR3 is 18 residues. The CDR3 protein is CASSLSTGSLSGANVLTF. The CDR3 DNA follows: TGCGCCAGCAGCTTGAGCACAGGGTCACTCTCTGGGGCCAACGTCCTGACTTTC.

The rearrangement joins TRBV6-2 or TRBV6-3 to TRBJ2-5, with a weak D call TRBD2 (6 bases). The closer fit of TRBJ2-7 to the DNA end suggests the J call may be wrong. The CDR3 runs to 13 residues. Germline lookup yields CDR1 MNHEY and CDR2 SVGEGT. The CDR3 sequence is CASSYGGLGEQYF. CDR3 bases: TGTGCCAGCAGTTACGGGGGACTCGGCGAGCAGTACTTC.

The V gene is TRBV29-1, the J gene TRBJ2-1, with 10 positions matching TRBD2. The DNA end lines up better with TRBJ2-7; the J call may be wrong. The CDR3 consists of 17 residues. Germline V gene data show CDR1 as SQVTM and CDR2 as ANQGSEA. CDR3 amino acids: CSVDGPSGRVSYNEQYF. The CDR3 bases are TGCAGCGTCGACGGGCCCAGCGGGAGGGTCTCCTACAATGAGCAGTACTTC.

This clonotype was observed a handful of times. This chain's CDR3 is CASRKFTGAQPYEQYF. CDR3 nucleotide sequence: TGTGCCAGCAGGAAATTTACCGGGGCCCAACCCTACGAGCAGTACTTC. The V call is TRBV11-2, the J call TRBJ2-7; either TRBD1 or TRBD2 may supply D (5 bases each). V gave up 6 bases and J gave up 2 bases, with 20 bases separating them. This CDR3 spans 16 amino acids. Per germline, CDR1 SGHAT and CDR2 FQNNGV.

This chain joins TRBV6-6 and TRBJ1-5; weak D call: TRBD1 (6 bases). Trimming shortened V by 1 base and J by 0 bases, and 10 bases separated the two germline ends. CDR1 is MNHNY and CDR2 is SVGAGI in the germline V gene (reference sequence). CDR3 length: 16 amino acids. The CDR3 loop reads CASSYLGGFSNQPQHF. CDR3 sequence (DNA): TGTGCCAGCAGTTACTTGGGGGGCTTTAGCAATCAGCCCCAGCATTTT.